This entry concerns a single T cell receptor (beta chain). The source of the sample is a study of T cells after yellow fever vaccination. Trimming removed 3 bases from V and 0 bases from J; junction bases left unmatched: 2. The CDR3 covers 17 residues. Germline-derived CDR1 and CDR2 are MDHEN and SYDVKM. A process of 5'RACE template switching, which added a universal primer site and UMIs, was used to make TCR cDNA. One entry per CDR3 protein results from TCRdb running MiXCR on the 5' RACE reads. Of some 600,000 distinct CDR3 sequences in the sample, roughly 12% were seen once. Source: PBMCs, taken on the day of the yellow fever booster vaccination. The chain carries TRBV28 and TRBJ2-1, with 13 bases that match TRBD2. The sequence came from a man younger than 45 who received the YFV17D yellow fever vaccine. DNA of the CDR3: TGTGCCAGCAGTTTTTGGACTAGCGGGAGCTCCTACAATGAGCAGTTCTTC. It translates to CASSFWTSGSSYNEQFF. Variable domain in full (rest from reference TRBV28 and TRBJ2-1): DVKVTQSSRYLVKRTGEKVFLECVQDMDHENMFWYRQDPGLGLRLIYFSYDVKMKEKGDIPEGYSVSREKKERFSLILESASTNQTSMYLCASSFWTSGSSYNEQFFGPGTRLTVL.